Following are 22 T cell receptor beta chains from one sample sequenced in a study of blood T cell repertoires in COVID-19 (TCRdb year 2020). Libraries were constructed by the immunoSEQ multiplex PCR assay. Drawn from immuneACCESS, this table holds only the in-frame rearrangements with V and J called that TCRdb kept. Clones are partly lost; checked studies trace under half to an unresolved V gene and leave the rest unexplained. A total of about 220,000 clones appear in this sample, about 80% of them only once. The top ten constitute around 3.1% of the sample. Sequences were obtained from peripheral blood. These receptors originate from a woman aged 25-40 years who had recovered from COVID-19.

This chain links TRBV19 with TRBJ2-2; TRBD1 agrees at 7 bases. This CDR3 has 14 residues. The J segment lost 1 base and the V segment lost 6 bases, leaving 2 bases of the junction unmatched. The germline CDR1 and CDR2 sequences are LNHDA and SQIVND (reference sequence). CDR3 nucleotides: TGTGCCAGTAGGGACAGGCGGAACACCGGGGAGCTGTTTTTT. This encodes CASRDRRNTGELFF. Combining the CDR3 with reference TRBV19 and TRBJ2-2 gives the whole variable domain DGGITQSPKYLFRKEGQNVTLSCEQNLNHDAMYWYRQDPGQGLRLIYYSQIVNDFQKGDIAEGYSVSREKKESFPLTVTSAQKNPTAFYLCASRDRRNTGELFFGEGSRLTVL.

The genes are TRBV15 and TRBJ2-5; maybe TRBD1 (5 bases). This CDR3 region has 15 residues. Trimming stripped 1 base from V and 1 base from J, with 10 bases between. Germline V gives CDR1 LNHNV, CDR2 YYDKDF (reference sequence). The CDR3 DNA is TGTGCCACCAGCAGAGGTCAGGGCGCCCAAGAGACCCAGTACTTC. It translates to CATSRGQGAQETQYF.

V gene TRBV6-2 or TRBV6-3 combines with J gene TRBJ2-7; a weak D match, TRBD1 (7 bases). CDR3 length: 16 residues. V shed 5 bases and J shed 6 bases, with 23 bases lying between them. CDR1 MNHEY and CDR2 SVGEGT come from the germline V gene. The CDR3 DNA follows: TGTGCCAGCAGTCGCGGCCCGGGACAGTCGGAGGGCGAGCAGTACTTC. It translates to CASSRGPGQSEGEQYF.

The rearrangement joins TRBV6-5 to TRBJ1-4; TRBD1 matches at 7 bases. The CDR3 runs 13 residues. In germline, CDR1 is MNHEY, CDR2 SVGAGI. The V and J ends lost 7 bases and 10 bases, in that order; junction bases with no gene match: 9. CDR3 amino acids: CASNRDRGGKLFF. CDR3 DNA: TGTGCCAGCAACCGGGACAGAGGAGGAAAACTGTTTTTT.

V usage is TRBV6-5 and J usage is TRBJ2-5, with TRBD2 as a possible D gene (6 bases). The germline V and J ends were trimmed by 4 bases and 6 bases, with 12 bases remaining between them. The CDR3 spans 13 residues. Germline CDR1 reads MNHEY; CDR2 reads SVGAGI. CDR3 protein: CASSWDFRKTQYF. The CDR3 region has the DNA TGTGCCAGCAGTTGGGACTTTAGGAAGACCCAGTACTTC.

V and J are TRBV9 and TRBJ2-7; D not resolved. V dropped 3 bases and J dropped 4 bases, with 8 bases sitting between them. Germline V gene data show CDR1 as SGDLS and CDR2 as YYNGEE. The CDR3 covers 12 residues. The CDR3 loop reads CASSGSGYEQYF. CDR3 bases: TGTGCCAGCAGCGGTTCAGGATACGAGCAGTACTTC.

This clone turned up a few times. The J gene is TRBJ1-5, the V gene TRBV6-5; 11 nucleotides agree with TRBD1. CDR3 length: 15 amino acids. The V gene's germline CDR1 is MNHEY and CDR2 SVGAGI. J was trimmed by 2 bases and V by 6 bases; bases with no gene match: 3. The CDR3 coding sequence is TGTGCCAGCAGCCGGGACAGGGGGGGCAATCAGCCCCAGCATTTT. Amino acids: CASSRDRGGNQPQHF.

The V and J genes are TRBV9 and TRBJ2-2; possible D gene TRBD1, 6 bases. Trimming removed 7 bases from V and 3 bases from J, with 13 bases in between. Germline V lookup: CDR1 SGDLS, CDR2 YYNGEE. This CDR3 is built from 14 residues. The CDR3 reads CASGPGAHTGELFF. The DNA of the CDR3 is TGTGCCAGCGGGCCAGGGGCCCACACCGGGGAGCTGTTTTTT.

The rearrangement uses TRBV5-1 and TRBJ1-5; no clear D. The CDR3 spans 16 residues. V was trimmed by 0 bases and J by 4 bases, leaving 14 bases between them. CDR1 and CDR2 from the germline V gene are SGHRS and YFSETQ. The CDR3 here is CASSLGTGRLNQPQHF. CDR3 sequence (DNA): TGCGCCAGCAGCTTGGGGACCGGGAGGCTTAATCAGCCCCAGCATTTT.

V usage is TRBV19 and J usage is TRBJ2-1; a weak D match, TRBD2 (5 bases). The CDR3 has 14 amino acids. The ends were cut back, 5 bases at V and 2 bases at J, with 10 bases in the middle. Germline CDR1 and CDR2: LNHDA and SQIVND (reference sequence). CDR3 sequence: CASSFRTAYNEQFF. DNA for the CDR3: TGTGCCAGTAGTTTCCGGACTGCCTACAATGAGCAGTTCTTC.

The chain combines TRBV18 with TRBJ2-2, with D perhaps TRBD2 (5 bases). The CDR3 length is 16 residues. Germline-derived CDR1 and CDR2 are KGHSH and LQKENI. V lost 4 bases, J lost 1 base, and 13 bases lay in between. The CDR3 nucleotides are TGTGCCAGCTCACTAAACCCACTAGGGAACACCGGGGAGCTGTTTTTT. Translated, it gives CASSLNPLGNTGELFF.

V is TRBV2 and J is TRBJ2-2; no clear D. V was pared by 2 bases and J by 5 bases, with 15 bases between. CDR1 and CDR2 (germline): SNHLY, FYNNEI. CDR3 length: 16 amino acids. CDR3 in DNA: TGTGCCAGCAGTGAAATCGGTTTTACGGGTACCGGGGAGCTGTTTTTT. It codes for CASSEIGFTGTGELFF.

The chain combines TRBV28 with TRBJ2-1; 8 bases agree with TRBD1. Trimming at V came to 1 base and at J to 2 bases, leaving 4 bases not matched to a gene. The CDR3 runs to 16 residues. Germline values: CDR1 MDHEN, CDR2 SYDVKM. The CDR3 DNA reads TGTGCCAGCAGTTTATTAAGGGACAGGCCCTACAATGAGCAGTTCTTC. Protein product: CASSLLRDRPYNEQFF.

The chain has TRBV30 and TRBJ2-5, with TRBD2 identical over 12 bases. CDR3 length equals 18 residues. Germline V gene sequence: CDR1 GTSNPN, CDR2 SVGIG (reference sequence). J gave up 3 bases and V 7 bases, and 18 bases lay outside the gene matches. The CDR3 nucleotides are TGTGCCTTCAGACTAGCGGGAGTAAGTCGCCCCTGGGAAGAGACCCAGTACTTC. As protein: CAFRLAGVSRPWEETQYF.

This chain connects TRBV15 to TRBJ1-6; D call uncertain. The germline V gene encodes CDR1 LNHNV and CDR2 YYDKDF (reference sequence). With 0 bases removed from V and 9 bases from J, the gap between germline ends came to 18 bases. CDR3 length equals 17 residues. CDR3 sequence (DNA): TGTGCCACCAGCAGAGATAGTGGATATCCACTAGGTTCACCCCTCCACTTT. Translation gives CATSRDSGYPLGSPLHF.

The CDR3 DNA is TGCGCCAGCAGCTTAGGTCGGGTCTCTGGAAACACCATATATTTT. This codes for CASSLGRVSGNTIYF. The chain carries TRBV5-1 and TRBJ1-3; no definite D call. The CDR3 has 15 residues. Trimming took 2 bases from V and 0 from J, leaving 9 bases between them. Germline values: CDR1 SGHRS, CDR2 YFSETQ.

For this clone: A read error may account for a junction end that differs from germline. The chain recombines TRBV18 with TRBJ2-2; 9 bases align to TRBD1. Germline loops: CDR1 KGHSH, CDR2 LQKENI. CDR3 size: 11 residues. CDR3 sequence: CASSRQGDILF. CDR3 nucleotides: TGTGCCAGCTCACGACAGGGGGACATACTTTTT.

The V gene is TRBV7-8, the J gene TRBJ1-5; D ambiguous. CDR1 is SGHVS and CDR2 is FQNEAQ in the germline V gene. V was cut by 1 base and J by 3 bases, with 7 bases left in between. The CDR3 has 14 residues. The CDR3 reads CASSLGGVNQPQHF. The CDR3, as DNA: TGTGCCAGCAGCTTAGGCGGAGTCAATCAGCCCCAGCATTTT.

V and J are TRBV7-3 and TRBJ2-7; no definite D call. This CDR3 contains 12 residues. The V end was cut by 7 bases, the J end by 3 bases, with 10 bases between. From germline, CDR1 is SGHTA and CDR2 FQGTGA. The CDR3 bases are TGTGCCAGCATTTCTGGCTTCTACGAGCAGTACTTC. This encodes CASISGFYEQYF.

The chain employs TRBV7-3 and TRBJ1-5; 11 positions agree with TRBD1. CDR1 and CDR2 from the germline V gene are SGHTA and FQGTGA. V dropped 2 bases and J dropped 10; count of bases not matched to a gene: 7. This CDR3 has 15 amino acids. The DNA of the CDR3 is TGTGCCAGCAGCTTATCGGGGACAGGGGGAGAACCCCAGCATTTT. It yields the protein CASSLSGTGGEPQHF. The full variable domain, its missing parts supplied by reference TRBV7-3 and TRBJ1-5, is GAGVSQTPSNKVTEKGKYVELRCDPISGHTALYWYRQSLGQGPEFLIYFQGTGAADDSGLPNDRFFAVRPEGSVSTLKIQRTERGDSAVYLCASSLSGTGGEPQHFGDGTRLSIL.

The chain combines TRBV21-1 with TRBJ1-4; the D call of TRBD1 is as the table states it, not checked on the DNA. TRBV21-1 is listed as a pseudogene. The CDR3 spans 14 residues. The CDR3 DNA sequence: TGTGTCAGCAGCAAGACAGGGATTAATGAAAAACTGTTTTTT. The encoded protein is CVSSKTGINEKLFF.

This clone was found once. The genes are TRBV4-2 and TRBJ2-7, with 7 bases identical to TRBD2. The CDR3 totals 13 residues. CDR1 and CDR2 (germline): LGHNA, YNFKEQ. The V gene end was trimmed by 2 bases and the J gene end by 7 bases; junction bases not matched to a gene: 5. CDR3 nucleotides: TGTGCCAGCAGCCAACACGGGAGGAAGGAGCAGTACTTC. The encoded protein is CASSQHGRKEQYF.